The rows below give T cell receptor beta chains drawn from one sample of a study of beta chain features in type 1 diabetes. Method: immunoSEQ multiplex PCR; TCRdb's copy keeps in-frame clones and lacks some. This sample has roughly 350,000 clones; roughly a tenth occur once, and the top ten carry about 0.6%. Sequenced input: central memory CD4+ T cells from blood. These receptors originate from a man aged 25-40 years with type 1 diabetes. Each CDR3 is given with its conserved first and last residue. Each record gives: D gene, V gene, J gene, clone size, CDR3 DNA, CDR3 protein. A D gene is named only where the DNA matches it firmly. The size of a clone is reported for some rows only, either as once, few or many, or as a class for expanded clones.

TRBD2	TRBV28	TRBJ2-3	many	TGTGCCAGCAGGCGACTAGCGCGTTTAGAAACGCAGTATTTT	CASRRLARLETQYF
TRBD1	TRBV11-2	TRBJ2-7	-	TGTGCCAGCAGCTACCGACAGGGGGGCTACGAGCAGTACTTC	CASSYRQGGYEQYF
TRBD1	TRBV5-1	TRBJ2-3	few	TGCGCCAGCAGCTTGGCAGGGGGTGCAGATACGCAGTATTTT	CASSLAGGADTQYF
TRBD2	TRBV7-3	TRBJ2-1	few	TGTGCCAGCAGCGCCAACGCACTAGCGAATGAGCAGTTCTTC	CASSANALANEQFF
TRBD1	TRBV2	TRBJ2-6	few	TGTGCCAGCAGTGAAGGGACAGGGAATAGTGGGGCCAACGTCCTGACTTTC	CASSEGTGNSGANVLTF
TRBD1	TRBV9	TRBJ2-3	few	TGTGCCAGCAGCGTTTCAGGGGGCGCGAGCACAGATACGCAGTATTTT	CASSVSGGASTDTQYF
-	TRBV7-6	TRBJ2-1	-	TGTGCCAGCAGCTTAGGATCGGGGGCGGGCGAGCAGTTCTTC	CASSLGSGAGEQFF
TRBD2	TRBV27	TRBJ2-1	-	TGTGCCAGCAGCCCTACTAGCGGAGCTTACAATGAGCAGTTCTTC	CASSPTSGAYNEQFF
-	TRBV15	TRBJ2-7	-	TGTGCCACCAGCAGAAGCCTGGACTCCTACGAGCAGTACTTC	CATSRSLDSYEQYF
-	TRBV5-4	TRBJ1-4	-	TGTGCCAGCAGCTTGGGCCCGGGGGAGGCTAATGAAAAACTGTTTTTT	CASSLGPGEANEKLFF
TRBD2	TRBV10-3	TRBJ2-1	-	TGTGCCATCAGTGAGTACGCCGGGACTACCCAGTTCTTC	CAISEYAGTTQFF
-	TRBV19	TRBJ2-5	-	TGTGCCAGTAGGGGCTCGAGAGCCGCAGAGACCCAGTACTTC	CASRGSRAAETQYF
-	TRBV14	TRBJ1-2	many	TGTGCCAGCAGCGATGTAGGACAGAGCGGCGATGGCTACACCTTC	CASSDVGQSGDGYTF
-	TRBV7-2	TRBJ2-1	few	TGTGCCAGCAGCTTATGGTTAGGGGTCCTCGACAATGAGCAGTTCTTC	CASSLWLGVLDNEQFF
-	TRBV5-4	TRBJ2-7	few	TGTGCCAGCGTCCCCCCCGGCAGGGAAGGCGAGCAGTACTTC	CASVPPGREGEQYF